This T cell receptor (beta chain) was identified in a study of blood T cell repertoires in COVID-19. Study summary: Sites across the United States, Italy and Spain contributed samples from acute and convalescent COVID-19. T cells, B-cell-depleted T cells, or PBMCs provided the cDNA or gDNA that served as material.

Seattle cases were enrolled at active infection and followed longitudinally. This CDR3 spans 16 amino acids. V lost 4 bases and J lost 2; bases outside the gene matches: 8. Germline V CDR1 and CDR2: MNHNS, SASEGT. Sequencing used immunoSEQ multiplex PCR; TCRdb keeps in-frame clones, though not all of them. The sample holds about 270,000 clones, 86% seen once. The sample holds a few counts of this clone. This sequence originates from a woman aged 25 to 39 with COVID-19, enrolled during active disease. The chain recombines TRBV6-1 with TRBJ2-7; 10 positions agree with TRBD2. Sequencing was carried out using peripheral blood. CDR3 nucleotides: TGTGCCAGCAGTGCACCCCTAAGCGGGGGGGCCTACGAGCAGTACTTC. Amino acids: CASSAPLSGGAYEQYF.